What follows is one T cell receptor beta chain and its context. Trimming at V came to 5 bases and at J to 5 bases, leaving 9 bases not matched to a gene. Germline lookup yields CDR1 MDHEN and CDR2 SYDVKM. CDR3 length: 16 residues. This entry belongs to a study of blood T cell repertoires in COVID-19. Repertoires were generated with immunoSEQ multiplex PCR, while TCRdb's copy carries only in-frame clones and drops some. The repertoire includes 310,000 or so clones, more than 75% of them detected once, and roughly 4.1% sits in the top ten. The chain carries TRBV28 and TRBJ2-2, with TRBD1 identical over 9 bases. The origin of this receptor is a woman in her forties or fifties with active or convalescent COVID-19. Input material: peripheral blood. The CDR3, as DNA: TGTGCCAGCAGTCCACCGGGGGACAGGGCAACCGGGGAGCTGTTTTTT. Its protein product is CASSPPGDRATGELFF.